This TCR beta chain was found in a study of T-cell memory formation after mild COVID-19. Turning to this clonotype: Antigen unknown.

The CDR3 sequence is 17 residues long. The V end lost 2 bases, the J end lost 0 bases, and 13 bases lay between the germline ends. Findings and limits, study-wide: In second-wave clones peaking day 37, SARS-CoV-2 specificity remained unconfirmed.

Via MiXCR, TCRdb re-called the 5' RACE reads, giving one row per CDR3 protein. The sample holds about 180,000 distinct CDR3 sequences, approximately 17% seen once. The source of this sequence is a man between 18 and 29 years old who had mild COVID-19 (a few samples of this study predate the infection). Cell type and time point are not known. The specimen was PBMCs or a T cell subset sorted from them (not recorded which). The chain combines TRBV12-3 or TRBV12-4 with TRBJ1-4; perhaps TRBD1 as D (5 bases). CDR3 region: CASSLSRDLATNEKLFF. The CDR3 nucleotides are TGTGCCAGCAGTTTAAGCCGGGACCTTGCAACTAATGAAAAACTGTTTTTT.